This T cell receptor (beta chain) was profiled in a study of blood T cell repertoires in COVID-19. TCRdb's table, derived via immunoSEQ multiplex PCR, lists solely in-frame clones and lacks some. The sample shows about 140,000 clones, around 90% of them seen only once. V was clipped by 6 bases and J by 3 bases, with 8 bases between them. The CDR3 runs 13 residues. CDR1 WNHNN and CDR2 SYGVQD come from the germline V gene (reference sequence). This TCR was recovered from a human donor with COVID-19, enrolled during active disease. The donor label of this sample is uncertain. Sequencing was performed on peripheral blood. The chain recombines TRBV10-1 with TRBJ2-2, with no clear D. The CDR3 nucleotides are TGCGCCAGCAGCCCCCAGGACACCGGGGAGCTGTTTTTT. Its protein is CASSPQDTGELFF.